Sequencing of this T cell receptor beta chain was carried out in a study of T cells in Graves' hyperthyroidism and ophthalmopathy. Study-wide background: It was at initial diagnosis, before any treatment, that peripheral blood was collected. Study results and caveats: A model of 13 V-J pairs discriminated ophthalmopathy from stable hyperthyroidism.

The TCR beta CDR3 regions underwent amplification using RNA transcripts as the source. A set of HTBI primers served as the primers for a first-round RT-PCR of the TCR CDR3. TCRdb re-called the multiplex PCR reads through MiXCR, storing one row per CDR3 protein. The sample consists of under 550,000 distinct CDR3 sequences, about 20% of them appearing once. At least ten counts were recorded for this clonotype. The antigen is unknown. Uncontrolled infection, other autoimmune disease, pregnancy or lactation excluded patients. Orbital computed tomography and thyroid ultrasound, together with serum TRAb and thyroxine and clinical symptoms, were used for diagnoses. Germline V lookup: CDR1 MNHNS, CDR2 SASEGT. The CDR3 is made up of 17 amino acids. V was shortened by 7 bases and J by 3 bases, with 25 bases between the two germline ends.

V is TRBV6-1 and J is TRBJ2-7, with D perhaps given as TRBD1 or TRBD2 (7 bases each). The receptor comes from a man aged 35 to 55 with Graves' ophthalmopathy. Sequencing used blood. CDR3 sequence reads: CASNNEGEGAINYEQYF. The CDR3 region has the DNA TGTGCCAGCAACAACGAGGGGGAGGGGGCGATCAACTACGAGCAGTACTTC.